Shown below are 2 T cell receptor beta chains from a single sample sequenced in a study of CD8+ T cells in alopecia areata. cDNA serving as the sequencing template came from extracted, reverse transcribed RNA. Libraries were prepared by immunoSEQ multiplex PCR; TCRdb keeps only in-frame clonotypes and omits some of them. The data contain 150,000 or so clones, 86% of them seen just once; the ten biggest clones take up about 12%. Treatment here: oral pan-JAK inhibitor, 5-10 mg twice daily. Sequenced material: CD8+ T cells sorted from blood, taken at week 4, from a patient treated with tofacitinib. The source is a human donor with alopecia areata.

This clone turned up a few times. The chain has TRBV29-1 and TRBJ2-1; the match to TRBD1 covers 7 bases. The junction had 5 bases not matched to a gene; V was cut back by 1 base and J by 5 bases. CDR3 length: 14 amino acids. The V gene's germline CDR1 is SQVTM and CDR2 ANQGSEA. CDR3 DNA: TGCAGCGTTGAAGGATGGGACAGCCACAATGAGCAGTTCTTC. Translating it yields CSVEGWDSHNEQFF.

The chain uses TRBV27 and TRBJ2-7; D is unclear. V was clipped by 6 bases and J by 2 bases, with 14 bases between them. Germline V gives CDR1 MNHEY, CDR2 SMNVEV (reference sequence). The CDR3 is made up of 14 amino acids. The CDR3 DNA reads TGTGCCAGCAGCTCGGTGGCTAGACCCTACGAGCAGTACTTC. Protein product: CASSSVARPYEQYF.